This T cell receptor (beta chain) was obtained from a study of stem cell transplantation in POMP-related autoinflammatory disease. Study-wide background: CD8+ T cells were low and CD4+ cells naive-skewed before transplant.

The study, taken as a whole, reports: A trend toward lower repertoire diversity and greater clonality appeared in every analyzed T-cell subset of PRAID patients.

Comment on this clone: The antigen is unknown.

Data came from immunoSEQ multiplex PCR; TCRdb stores just in-frame clones and leaves some out. The repertoire consists of approximately 30,000 clones, with 88% occurring once and the leading ten covering 0.6% to 0.75%. The receptor was isolated from a human donor with POMP-related autoinflammation and immune dysregulation (PRAID). The source was CD4+ T cells from PBMCs, collected before stem cell transplantation.

CDR3 amino acids: CASSRDNTGELFF. The DNA for the CDR3 is TGTGCCAGCAGTCGGGACAACACCGGGGAGCTGTTTTTT. V is TRBV7-9 and J is TRBJ2-2, with D perhaps being TRBD1 or TRBD2 (5 bases each). This CDR3 region has 13 residues. The V gene's germline CDR1 is SEHNR and CDR2 FQNEAQ (reference sequence). Trimming removed 6 bases from V and 2 bases from J, with 7 bases in between.